These 5 T cell receptor beta chains originate from one sample sequenced in a study of shared clonotypes between healthy human individuals. Libraries were prepared by immunoSEQ multiplex PCR; TCRdb keeps only in-frame clonotypes and omits some of them. The sample contains approximately 1,500,000 clones, about 96% of which appear only once. Specimen: naive CD4+ T cells sorted from blood. The subset is: CD45RA+ positively selected. The receptors here all came from a man younger than 45 in good health.

The rearrangement joins TRBV19 to TRBJ2-7; 9 positions match TRBD1. Germline loops: CDR1 LNHDA, CDR2 SQIVND (reference sequence). The trim removed 5 bases at V and 5 bases at J, leaving 13 bases unmatched. There are 16 residues in the CDR3. CDR3 region: CASSGPTGTGFNEQYF. CDR3 coding DNA: TGTGCCAGTAGTGGACCGACCGGGACAGGGTTCAACGAGCAGTACTTC.

The V call is TRBV5-1, the J call TRBJ2-5; weak D call: TRBD1 (6 bases). CDR3 length: 12 residues. Germline V gene lookup returns CDR1 SGHRS and CDR2 YFSETQ. The V and J ends lost 5 bases and 3 bases respectively, with 8 bases between them. The CDR3 DNA sequence: TGCGCCAGCAGAAGGACAGAAGAGACCCAGTACTTC. Protein product: CASRRTEETQYF.

This chain connects TRBV7-2 to TRBJ2-1, with TRBD2 as a possible D gene (5 bases). CDR3 length: 15 amino acids. Trimming shortened V by 5 bases and J by 8 bases, and 19 bases separated the two germline ends. The germline CDR1 and CDR2 sequences are SGHTA and FQGNSA. CDR3 sequence reads: CASSPDWAPRDEQFF. CDR3 sequence (DNA): TGTGCCAGCAGCCCAGACTGGGCCCCGAGGGATGAGCAGTTCTTC.

V is TRBV9 and J is TRBJ2-7, with D unresolved. This CDR3 spans 14 amino acids. CDR1 is SGDLS, CDR2 YYNGEE, per germline. Trimming removed 0 bases from V and 4 bases from J, with 11 bases in between. DNA for the CDR3: TGTGCCAGCAGCGTAGCGCAGATGGGATACGAGCAGTACTTC. Its protein product is CASSVAQMGYEQYF. Drawing the rest from reference TRBV9 and TRBJ2-7, the complete variable domain is DSGVTQTPKHLITATGQRVTLRCSPRSGDLSVYWYQQSLDQGLQFLIQYYNGEERAKGNILERFSAQQFPDLHSELNLSSLELGDSALYFCASSVAQMGYEQYFGPGTRLTVT.

V usage is TRBV5-1 and J usage is TRBJ2-1, with D tentatively TRBD2 (5 bases). CDR1 is SGHRS, CDR2 YFSETQ, per germline. Trimming took off 2 bases at V and 5 bases at J, with 14 bases between the two ends. The CDR3 length is 15 residues. The CDR3 sequence: CASSLYGPGDNEQFF. DNA for the CDR3: TGCGCCAGCAGCTTATACGGGCCCGGGGACAATGAGCAGTTCTTC. Full variable domain (outside the CDR3, taken from reference TRBV5-1 and TRBJ2-1): KAGVTQTPRYLIKTRGQQVTLSCSPISGHRSVSWYQQTPGQGLQFLFEYFSETQRNKGNFPGRFSGRQFSNSRSEMNVSTLELGDSALYLCASSLYGPGDNEQFFGPGTRLTVL.